This entry is about one T cell receptor beta chain. The sample is drawn from a study of OX40 agonist ivuxolimab in advanced cancers. Only in-frame clones appear in the TCRdb table, and some are missing; sequencing was by immunoSEQ multiplex PCR. In the table there are 60,000 or so clones, roughly 89% of which are singletons. The clonotype comes from an adult with an advanced solid tumor such as melanoma, head and neck, liver or kidney cancer. The source material was CD4+ or CD8+ T cells sorted from blood, sampled in a trial of the OX40 agonist ivuxolimab.

CDR3 bases: TGTGCCAGCTCACCAGAGAGACGTAGTCAAAGTCCCGGGGAGCTGTTTTTT. Protein: CASSPERRSQSPGELFF. The chain joins TRBV18 to TRBJ2-2, with D unclear. The ends were cut back, 2 bases at V and 6 bases at J, with 19 bases in the middle. The CDR3 totals 17 residues. From germline, CDR1 is KGHSH and CDR2 LQKENI.